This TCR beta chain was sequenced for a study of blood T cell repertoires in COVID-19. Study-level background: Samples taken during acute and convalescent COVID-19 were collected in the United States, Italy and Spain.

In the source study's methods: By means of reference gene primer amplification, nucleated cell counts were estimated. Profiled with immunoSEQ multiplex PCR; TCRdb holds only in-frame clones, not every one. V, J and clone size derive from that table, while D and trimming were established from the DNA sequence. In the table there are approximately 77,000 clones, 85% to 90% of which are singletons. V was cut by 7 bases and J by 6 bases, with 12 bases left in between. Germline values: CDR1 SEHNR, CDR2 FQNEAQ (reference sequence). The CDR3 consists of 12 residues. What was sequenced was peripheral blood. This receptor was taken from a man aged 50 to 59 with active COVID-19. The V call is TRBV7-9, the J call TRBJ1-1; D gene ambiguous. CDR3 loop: CASNKLRAEAFF. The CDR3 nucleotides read TGTGCCAGCAACAAACTCCGAGCTGAAGCTTTCTTT. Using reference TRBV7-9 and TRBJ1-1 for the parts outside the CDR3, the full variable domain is DTGVSQNPRHKITKRGQNVTFRCDPISEHNRLYWYRQTLGQGPEFLTYFQNEAQLEKSRLLSDRFSAERPKGSFSTLEIQRTEQGDSAMYLCASNKLRAEAFFGQGTRLTVV.